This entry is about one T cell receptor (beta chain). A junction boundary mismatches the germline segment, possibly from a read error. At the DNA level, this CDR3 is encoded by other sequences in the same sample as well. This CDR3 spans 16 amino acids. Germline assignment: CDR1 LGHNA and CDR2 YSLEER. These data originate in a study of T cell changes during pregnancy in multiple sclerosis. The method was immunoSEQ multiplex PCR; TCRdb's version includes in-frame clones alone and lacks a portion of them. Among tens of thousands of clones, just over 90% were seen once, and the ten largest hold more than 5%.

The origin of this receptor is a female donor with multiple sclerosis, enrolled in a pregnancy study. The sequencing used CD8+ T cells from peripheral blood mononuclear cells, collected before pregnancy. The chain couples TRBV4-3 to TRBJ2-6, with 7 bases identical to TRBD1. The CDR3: CASSLSRGSGANVLTF. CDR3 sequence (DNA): TGCGCCAGCAGCCTCTCCAGGGGGTCCGGGGCCAACGTCTTGACTTTC.